The 30 T cell receptor beta chains reported below all come from one sample, sequenced in a study of monozygotic twins with inflammatory bowel disease. TCRdb re-called the 5' RACE reads; one entry per CDR3 protein, DNA not given. Its clone listing holds over 350,000 distinct CDR3 sequences. The sample consisted of blood. All receptors come from a human donor with ulcerative colitis or Crohn's disease, or a healthy co-twin of an affected twin (not recorded which).

The V gene is TRBV30, the J gene TRBJ2-3; TCRdb's D call, TRBD1, is unchecked because there is no DNA. The CDR3 loop spans 12 amino acids. Germline V gene data show CDR1 as GTSNPN and CDR2 as SVGIG (reference sequence). CDR3 loop: CAWNPGTDTQYF.

The chain links TRBV4-3 to TRBJ1-4; checking the TCRdb D call of TRBD1 is not possible without DNA. CDR1 LGHNA and CDR2 YSLEER come from the germline V gene. This CDR3 contains 16 residues. The CDR3 protein is CASSQGQSTKDEKLFF.

The chain's CDR3 is CASSRDMPWSNQPQHF. The chain joins TRBV3-1 to TRBJ1-5. Germline V gives CDR1 LGHDT, CDR2 YNNKEL (reference sequence). The length of the CDR3 is 16 residues.

The chain has TRBV12-3 or TRBV12-4 and TRBJ2-1; TCRdb picks TRBD2, but there is no DNA to check that call. This CDR3 spans 14 amino acids. This CDR3 is CASSPRGTYNEQFF.

The chain is built from TRBV9 and TRBJ2-3; TCRdb picks TRBD1, but there is no DNA to check that call. CDR1 and CDR2 (germline): SGDLS, YYNGEE. The CDR3 contains 16 residues. CDR3 sequence: CASSVVAGRGTDTQYF.

The V gene is TRBV7-6, the J gene TRBJ2-2; TCRdb's D call of TRBD1 is untestable without DNA. This CDR3 is 16 amino acids long. CDR1 SGHVS and CDR2 FNYEAQ come from the germline V gene. CDR3 in amino acids: CASSLETGHPTGELFF. The full variable domain, rest sourced from reference TRBV7-6 and TRBJ2-2, is GAGVSQSPRYKVTKRGQDVALRCDPISGHVSLYWYRQALGQGPEFLTYFNYEAQQDKSGLPNDRFSAERPEGSISTLTIQRTEQRDSAMYRCASSLETGHPTGELFFGEGSRLTVL.

V gene TRBV7-2 combines with J gene TRBJ2-3; the D gene TCRdb calls, TRBD1, cannot be checked with no DNA. This CDR3 contains 15 residues. The germline gives CDR1 SGHTA, CDR2 FQGNSA. CDR3 sequence reads: CASSWTGGTTDTQYF.

This chain connects TRBV5-1 to TRBJ2-7; the TCRdb D gene call, TRBD2, has no DNA to confirm it. Germline V gene data show CDR1 as SGHRS and CDR2 as YFSETQ. The CDR3 is 16 amino acids. The CDR3 protein is CASSLGPRDLSYEQYF.

The chain is built from TRBV2 and TRBJ1-2. The CDR3 has 14 amino acids. The germline gives CDR1 SNHLY, CDR2 FYNNEI. The chain's CDR3 is CASSEIPGPYGYTF.

V usage is TRBV30 and J usage is TRBJ1-2; absent DNA, TCRdb's TRBD1 call cannot be checked. CDR3 length: 14 residues. Germline V CDR1 and CDR2: GTSNPN, SVGIG (reference sequence). The CDR3 loop is CAWSPTGTGDGYTF.

The rearrangement uses TRBV9 and TRBJ2-5; TCRdb designates TRBD1, a call that cannot be tested without DNA. The CDR3 spans 15 residues. Per the germline V gene, CDR1 is SGDLS and CDR2 is YYNGEE. CDR3 in amino acids: CASSAPTDSQETQYF. Combining the CDR3 with reference TRBV9 and TRBJ2-5 gives the whole variable domain DSGVTQTPKHLITATGQRVTLRCSPRSGDLSVYWYQQSLDQGLQFLIQYYNGEERAKGNILERFSAQQFPDLHSELNLSSLELGDSALYFCASSAPTDSQETQYFGPGTRLLVL.

The V and J genes are TRBV11-2 and TRBJ1-6. The CDR3 sequence is 16 residues long. Germline assignment: CDR1 SGHAT and CDR2 FQNNGV. This CDR3 is CASSLHSVSYNSPLHF.

This chain connects TRBV5-1 to TRBJ2-3; absent DNA, TCRdb's TRBD2 call cannot be checked. Per germline, CDR1 SGHRS and CDR2 YFSETQ. CDR3 size: 15 residues. The CDR3 loop reads CASSTLAGATDTQYF.

CDR3 residues: CASSLVGAKNIQYF. The chain uses TRBV5-4 and TRBJ2-4. Germline CDR1 SGHNT, CDR2 YYREEE (reference sequence). The CDR3 extends over 14 amino acids. The variable domain in full, completed from reference TRBV5-4 and TRBJ2-4, reads ETGVTQSPTHLIKTRGQQVTLRCSSQSGHNTVSWYQQALGQGPQFIFQYYREEENGRGNFPPRFSGLQFPNYSSELNVNALELDDSALYLCASSLVGAKNIQYFGAGTRLSVL.

The genes are TRBV13 and TRBJ1-1. In germline, CDR1 is PRHDT, CDR2 FYEKMQ (reference sequence). This CDR3 has 14 amino acids. The chain's CDR3 is CASSLGVTRTEAFF.

The V and J genes are TRBV5-1 and TRBJ2-6. The germline gives CDR1 SGHRS, CDR2 YFSETQ. The CDR3 has 14 residues. The CDR3 protein is CASSPTSGANVLTF.

The chain employs TRBV6-5 and TRBJ1-4. Per germline, CDR1 MNHEY and CDR2 SVGAGI. This CDR3 comprises 17 residues. CDR3: CASSYFLTQDYNEKLFF.

V gene TRBV12-3 or TRBV12-4 combines with J gene TRBJ2-3; TCRdb returns TRBD2, unconfirmable since there is no DNA. The CDR3 spans 16 residues. CDR3 sequence reads: CASSTLAGAAPDTQYF.

The rearrangement uses TRBV20-1 and TRBJ2-3; as DNA is missing, the TRBD2 call by TCRdb cannot be tested. This CDR3 contains 14 residues. CDR1 and CDR2 (germline): DFQATT, SNEGSKA (reference sequence). This CDR3 reads CNARPAGGTDTQYF.

The chain employs TRBV27 and TRBJ2-5; TCRdb indicates TRBD2, and absent DNA this call remains unverified. Germline lookup yields CDR1 MNHEY and CDR2 SMNVEV (reference sequence). This CDR3 is 16 amino acids long. CDR3 amino acids: CASSLRRTSGEETQYF.

V usage is TRBV20-1 and J usage is TRBJ2-7; the TRBD1 assignment by TCRdb is unverifiable without DNA. The V gene's germline CDR1 is DFQATT and CDR2 SNEGSKA (reference sequence). CDR3 size: 16 residues. Here the CDR3 reads CSARVNIGTSTYEQYF.

The chain recombines TRBV4-3 with TRBJ2-1; TCRdb calls TRBD1, which cannot be checked without DNA. The CDR3 is 17 amino acids. Germline-derived CDR1 and CDR2 are LGHNA and YSLEER. The CDR3 is CASSQDRGGVSYNEQFF.

The rearrangement joins TRBV27 to TRBJ1-1. Germline CDR1 is MNHEY and CDR2 is SMNVEV (reference sequence). This CDR3 spans 13 amino acids. The CDR3 reads CASSLSWHTEAFF.

The genes are TRBV10-3 and TRBJ2-5; the TCRdb call, TRBD1, lacks DNA for checking. The CDR3 is 18 residues long. CDR1 is ENHRY, CDR2 SYGVKD, per germline. CDR3 region: CAITGQALAEITKETQYF.

The chain has TRBV5-1 and TRBJ2-2; the D call of TRBD1 rests on TCRdb alone, since no DNA is present to check it. Germline V CDR1 and CDR2: SGHRS, YFSETQ. CDR3 length: 17 amino acids. CDR3 sequence reads: CASRADRTGSYTGELFF.

The chain has TRBV27 and TRBJ2-5; the D call from TCRdb, TRBD1, cannot be confirmed without DNA. This CDR3 is 14 amino acids long. Germline lookup yields CDR1 MNHEY and CDR2 SMNVEV (reference sequence). CDR3 in amino acids: CASSDRGDQETQYF.

The V call is TRBV4-1, the J call TRBJ1-6; the TCRdb call, TRBD1, lacks DNA for checking. Germline CDR1 and CDR2: MGHRA and YSYEKL. This CDR3 is 17 amino acids long. CDR3 protein: CASSQDGGQQTTFTLHF.

V gene TRBV12-3 or TRBV12-4 combines with J gene TRBJ2-5; TCRdb names TRBD2, which stays unverified in the absence of DNA. The CDR3 spans 12 residues. This CDR3 reads CASSLGEKTQYF.

The chain couples TRBV20-1 to TRBJ2-3; the TCRdb call, TRBD2, lacks DNA for checking. Germline V gene lookup returns CDR1 DFQATT and CDR2 SNEGSKA (reference sequence). This CDR3 contains 14 residues. CDR3 sequence: CSPDQGGGADTQYF.

The CDR3 spells CASSWGGQGKYNEQFF. The chain carries TRBV5-1 and TRBJ2-1; the D call from TCRdb, TRBD1, cannot be confirmed without DNA. Germline V gene sequence: CDR1 SGHRS, CDR2 YFSETQ. The CDR3 is 16 residues long.